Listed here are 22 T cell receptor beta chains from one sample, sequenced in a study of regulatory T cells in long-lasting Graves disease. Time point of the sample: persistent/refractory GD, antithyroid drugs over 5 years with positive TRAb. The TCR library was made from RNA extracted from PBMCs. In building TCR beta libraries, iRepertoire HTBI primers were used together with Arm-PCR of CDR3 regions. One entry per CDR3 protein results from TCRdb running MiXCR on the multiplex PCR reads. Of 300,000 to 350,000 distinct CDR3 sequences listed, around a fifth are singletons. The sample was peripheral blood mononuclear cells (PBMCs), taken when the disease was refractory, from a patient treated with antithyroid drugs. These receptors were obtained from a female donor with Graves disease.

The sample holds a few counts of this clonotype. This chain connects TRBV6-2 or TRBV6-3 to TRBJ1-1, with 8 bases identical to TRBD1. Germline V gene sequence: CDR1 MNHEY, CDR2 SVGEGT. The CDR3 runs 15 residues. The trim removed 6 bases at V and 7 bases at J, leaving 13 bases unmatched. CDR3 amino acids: CASRTSGTGYFEAFF. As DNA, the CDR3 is TGTGCCAGCAGGACCTCTGGGACAGGCTACTTTGAAGCTTTCTTT.

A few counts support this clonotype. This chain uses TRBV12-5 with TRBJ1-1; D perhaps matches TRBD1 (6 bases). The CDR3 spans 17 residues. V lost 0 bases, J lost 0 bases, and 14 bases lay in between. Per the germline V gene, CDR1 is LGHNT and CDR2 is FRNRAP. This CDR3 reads CASGLVHGQGMNTEAFF. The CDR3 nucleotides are TGTGCTAGTGGTTTGGTACACGGGCAGGGGATGAACACTGAAGCTTTCTTT.

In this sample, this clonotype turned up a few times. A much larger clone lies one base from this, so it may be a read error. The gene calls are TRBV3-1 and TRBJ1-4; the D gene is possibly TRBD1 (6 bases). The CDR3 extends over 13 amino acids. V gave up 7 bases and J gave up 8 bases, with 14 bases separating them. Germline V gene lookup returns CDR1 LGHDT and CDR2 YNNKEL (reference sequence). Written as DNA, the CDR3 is TGTGCCAGCAACCCCAGGGGTGAAGAAAAACTGTTTTTT. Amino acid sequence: CASNPRGEEKLFF.

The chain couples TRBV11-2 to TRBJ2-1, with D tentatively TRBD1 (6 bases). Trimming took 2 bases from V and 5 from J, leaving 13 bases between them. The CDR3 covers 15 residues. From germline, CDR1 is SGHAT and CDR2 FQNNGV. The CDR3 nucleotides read TGTGCCAGCAGCTTAACTGACAGGTCCCACAATGAGCAGTTCTTC. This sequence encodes CASSLTDRSHNEQFF.

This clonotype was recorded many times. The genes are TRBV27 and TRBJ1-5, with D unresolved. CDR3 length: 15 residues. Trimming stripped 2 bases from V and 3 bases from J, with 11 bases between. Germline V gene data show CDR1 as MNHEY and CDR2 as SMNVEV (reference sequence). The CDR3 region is CASSLSLNHNQPQHF. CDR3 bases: TGTGCCAGCAGTTTAAGCTTAAACCACAATCAGCCCCAGCATTTT.

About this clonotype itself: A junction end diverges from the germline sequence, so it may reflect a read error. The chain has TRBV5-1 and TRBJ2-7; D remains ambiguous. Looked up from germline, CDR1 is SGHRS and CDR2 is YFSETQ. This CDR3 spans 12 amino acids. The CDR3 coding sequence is TGCGCCAGCAGCTTGAGCTCCTACGAGCAGTGCTTC. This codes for CASSLSSYEQCF.

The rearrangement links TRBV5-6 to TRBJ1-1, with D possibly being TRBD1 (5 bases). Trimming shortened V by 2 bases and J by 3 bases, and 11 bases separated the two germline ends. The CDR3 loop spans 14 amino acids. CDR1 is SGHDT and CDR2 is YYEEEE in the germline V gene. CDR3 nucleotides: TGTGCCAGCAGCTTCTTACGGGGGGACACTGAAGCTTTCTTT. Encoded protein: CASSFLRGDTEAFF. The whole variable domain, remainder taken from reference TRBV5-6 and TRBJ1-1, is DAGVTQSPTHLIKTRGQQVTLRCSPKSGHDTVSWYQQALGQGPQFIFQYYEEEERQRGNFPDRFSGHQFPNYSSELNVNALLLGDSALYLCASSFLRGDTEAFFGQGTRLTVV.

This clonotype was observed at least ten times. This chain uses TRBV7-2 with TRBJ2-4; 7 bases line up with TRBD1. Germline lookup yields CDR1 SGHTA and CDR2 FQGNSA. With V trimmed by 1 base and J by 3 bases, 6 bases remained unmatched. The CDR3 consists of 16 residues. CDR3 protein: CASSLGQGFVKNIQYF. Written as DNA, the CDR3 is TGTGCCAGCAGCTTAGGACAGGGTTTTGTCAAAAACATTCAGTACTTC.

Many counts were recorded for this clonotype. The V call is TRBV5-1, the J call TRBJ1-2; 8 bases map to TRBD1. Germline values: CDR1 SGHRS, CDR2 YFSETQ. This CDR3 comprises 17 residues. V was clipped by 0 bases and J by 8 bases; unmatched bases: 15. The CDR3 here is CASSLDSGTGGLGGYTF. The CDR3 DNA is TGCGCCAGCAGCTTGGATAGCGGGACAGGCGGGCTTGGGGGCTACACCTTC.

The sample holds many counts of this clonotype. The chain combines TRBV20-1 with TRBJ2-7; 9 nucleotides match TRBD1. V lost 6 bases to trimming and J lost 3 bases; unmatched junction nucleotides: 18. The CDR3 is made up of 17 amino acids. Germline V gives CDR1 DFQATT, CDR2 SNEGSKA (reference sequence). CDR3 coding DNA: TGCAGTGCCCTCCGACTAAGACAGGGACAGGGTTACTACGAGCAGTACTTC. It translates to CSALRLRQGQGYYEQYF.

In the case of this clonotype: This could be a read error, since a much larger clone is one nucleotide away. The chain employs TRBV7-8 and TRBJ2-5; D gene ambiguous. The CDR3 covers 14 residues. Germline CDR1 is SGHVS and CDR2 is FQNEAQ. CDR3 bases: TGTGCCAGCAGCTCCAATAGGCGTGTGGAGACCCCGTACTTC. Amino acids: CASSSNRRVETPYF.

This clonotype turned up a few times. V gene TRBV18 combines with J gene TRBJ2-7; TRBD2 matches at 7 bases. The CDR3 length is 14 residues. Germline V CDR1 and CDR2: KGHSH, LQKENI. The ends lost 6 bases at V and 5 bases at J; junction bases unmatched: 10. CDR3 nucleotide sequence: TGTGCCAGCTCTCGGGAGGTGGGACGGGACGAGCAGTACTTC. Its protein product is CASSREVGRDEQYF. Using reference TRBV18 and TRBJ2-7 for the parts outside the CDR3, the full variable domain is NAGVMQNPRHLVRRRGQEARLRCSPMKGHSHVYWYRQLPEEGLKFMVYLQKENIIDESGMPKERFSAEFPKEGPSILRIQQVVRGDSAAYFCASSREVGRDEQYFGPGTRLTVT.

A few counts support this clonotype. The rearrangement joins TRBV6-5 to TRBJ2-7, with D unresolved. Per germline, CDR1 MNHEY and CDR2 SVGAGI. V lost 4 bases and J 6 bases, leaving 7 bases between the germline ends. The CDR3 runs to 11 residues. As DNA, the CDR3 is TGTGCCAGCAGTTTCAATCGCGAGCAGTACTTC. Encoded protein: CASSFNREQYF.

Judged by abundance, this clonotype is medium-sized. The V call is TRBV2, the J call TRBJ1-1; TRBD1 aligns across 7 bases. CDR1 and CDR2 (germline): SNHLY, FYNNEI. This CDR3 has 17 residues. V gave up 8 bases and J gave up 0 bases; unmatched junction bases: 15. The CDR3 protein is CASLQPPQGDMNTEAFF. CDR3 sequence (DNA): TGTGCCAGCCTTCAACCTCCCCAGGGGGACATGAACACTGAAGCTTTCTTT.

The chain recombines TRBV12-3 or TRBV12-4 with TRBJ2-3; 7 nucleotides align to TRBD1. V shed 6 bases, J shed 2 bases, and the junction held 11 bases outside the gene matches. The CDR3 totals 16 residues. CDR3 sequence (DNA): TGTGCCAGCAGCCACCCGGACAGGAGAACCACAGATACGCAGTATTTT. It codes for CASSHPDRRTTDTQYF.

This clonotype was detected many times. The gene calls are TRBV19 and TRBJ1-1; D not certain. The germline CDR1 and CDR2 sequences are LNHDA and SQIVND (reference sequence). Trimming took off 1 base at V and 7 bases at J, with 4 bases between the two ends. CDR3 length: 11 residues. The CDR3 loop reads CASSIVDEAFF. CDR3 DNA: TGTGCCAGTAGTATAGTAGATGAAGCTTTCTTT.

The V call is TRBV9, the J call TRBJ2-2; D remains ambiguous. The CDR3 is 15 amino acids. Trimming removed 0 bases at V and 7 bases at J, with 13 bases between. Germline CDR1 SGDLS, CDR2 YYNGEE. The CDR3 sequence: CASSVEATWLGELFF. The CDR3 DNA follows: TGTGCCAGCAGCGTAGAGGCGACATGGCTCGGGGAGCTGTTTTTT.

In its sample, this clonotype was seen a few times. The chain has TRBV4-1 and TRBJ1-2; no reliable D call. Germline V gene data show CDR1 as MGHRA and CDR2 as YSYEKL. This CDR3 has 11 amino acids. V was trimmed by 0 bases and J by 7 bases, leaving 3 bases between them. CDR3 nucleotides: TGCGCCAGCAGCCAAGAGTCTGGCTACACCTTC. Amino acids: CASSQESGYTF.

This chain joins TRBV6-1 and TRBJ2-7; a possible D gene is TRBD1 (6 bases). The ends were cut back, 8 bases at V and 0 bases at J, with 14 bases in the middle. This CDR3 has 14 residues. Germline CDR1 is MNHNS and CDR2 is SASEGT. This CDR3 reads CASGVGTYSYEQYF. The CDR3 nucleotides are TGTGCCAGCGGTGTTGGGACATACTCCTACGAGCAGTACTTC.

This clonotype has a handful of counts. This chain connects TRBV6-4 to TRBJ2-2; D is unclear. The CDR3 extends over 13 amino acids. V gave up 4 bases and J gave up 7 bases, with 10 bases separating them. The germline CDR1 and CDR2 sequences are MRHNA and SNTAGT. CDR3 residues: CASSASFNGELFF. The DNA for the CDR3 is TGTGCCAGCAGTGCCAGTTTCAACGGGGAGCTGTTTTTT.

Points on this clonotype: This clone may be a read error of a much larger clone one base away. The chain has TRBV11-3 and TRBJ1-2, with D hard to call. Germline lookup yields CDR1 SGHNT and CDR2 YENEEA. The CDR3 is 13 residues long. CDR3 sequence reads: CVSSFGQSAGYTF. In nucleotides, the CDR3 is TGTGTCAGCAGCTTTGGGCAGTCCGCTGGCTACACCTTC.

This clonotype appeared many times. CDR3: CASSFLVEGTQYF. CDR3 bases: TGTGCCAGCAGCTTTTTGGTGGAGGGGACCCAGTACTTC. This chain uses TRBV7-8 with TRBJ2-5; D is possibly TRBD2 (6 bases). Germline CDR1 is SGHVS and CDR2 is FQNEAQ. This CDR3 has 13 amino acids. V was clipped by 3 bases and J by 7 bases, with 12 bases between them.